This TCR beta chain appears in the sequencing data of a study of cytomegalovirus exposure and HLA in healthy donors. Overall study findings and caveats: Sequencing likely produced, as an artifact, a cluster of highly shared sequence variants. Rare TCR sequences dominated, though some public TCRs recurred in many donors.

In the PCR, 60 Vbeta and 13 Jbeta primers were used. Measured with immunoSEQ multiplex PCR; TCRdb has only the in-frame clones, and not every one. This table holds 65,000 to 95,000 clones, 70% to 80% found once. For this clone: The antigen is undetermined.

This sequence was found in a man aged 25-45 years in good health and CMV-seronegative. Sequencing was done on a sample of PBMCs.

This chain's CDR3 is CASSLGGRGRTVREKLFF. The CDR3 coding sequence is TGCGCCAGCAGCTTGGGTGGCAGGGGGCGAACGGTCCGTGAAAAACTGTTTTTT. This chain uses TRBV5-1 with TRBJ1-4, with 8 nucleotides matching TRBD1. V was clipped by 0 bases and J by 7 bases; unmatched bases: 14. Looked up from germline, CDR1 is SGHRS and CDR2 is YFSETQ. The CDR3 runs 18 residues. Based on the CDR3 plus reference TRBV5-1 and TRBJ1-4, the full variable domain is KAGVTQTPRYLIKTRGQQVTLSCSPISGHRSVSWYQQTPGQGLQFLFEYFSETQRNKGNFPGRFSGRQFSNSRSEMNVSTLELGDSALYLCASSLGGRGRTVREKLFFGSGTQLSVL.